This T cell receptor beta chain comes out of a study of CD8+ T cells in alopecia areata. RNA was isolated and reverse transcribed to cDNA, the sequencing template. Sequencing was performed with immunoSEQ multiplex PCR; in TCRdb, only in-frame clones are kept and a portion is missing. Among 250,000 to 300,000 clones listed, roughly 60% were seen once. The CDR3 spans 16 residues. With 0 bases clipped from V and 7 bases from J, the junction kept 12 bases outside the gene matches. Germline V gene data show CDR1 as LGHNA and CDR2 as YNFKEQ. Noted treatment: oral pan-JAK inhibitor, 5-10 mg twice daily. The receptor was isolated from a human donor with alopecia areata. V is TRBV4-2 and J is TRBJ2-7, with TRBD2 identical over 7 bases. Material: CD4+ T cells sorted from blood, obtained at week 24, from a patient treated with tofacitinib. DNA for the CDR3: TGTGCCAGCAGCCAAGAGCTGGGAGGGGTCTCCGGGGAGCAGTACTTC. This codes for CASSQELGGVSGEQYF.